The 19 T cell receptor beta chains below were found in one sample sequenced in a study of cytomegalovirus exposure and HLA in healthy donors. The PCR used 60 Vbeta and 13 Jbeta primers. The assay was immunoSEQ multiplex PCR, and TCRdb's table has in-frame clones only and misses some. The data contain 150,000 to 200,000 clones, roughly 82% of them singletons. What was sequenced was PBMCs. Every receptor here comes from a girl between 10 and 17 years old in good health and CMV-seropositive.

The V call is TRBV4-1, the J call TRBJ2-2; 10 bases are shared with TRBD2. V gave up 0 bases and J gave up 8 bases; unmatched junction bases: 9. This CDR3 contains 17 residues. CDR1 and CDR2 from the germline V gene are MGHRA and YSYEKL. The CDR3 region is CASSQEVSGRTRGELFF. The CDR3 DNA is TGCGCCAGCAGCCAAGAAGTTAGCGGGAGGACAAGAGGGGAGCTGTTTTTT.

In DNA, the CDR3 is TGCAGCGTTGCCCCGATCCTTACAGACAATGAGCAGTTCTTC. Protein: CSVAPILTDNEQFF. The rearrangement links TRBV29-1 to TRBJ2-1; D remains ambiguous. The V and J ends lost 4 bases and 5 bases respectively, with 15 bases between them. The germline CDR1 and CDR2 sequences are SQVTM and ANQGSEA. The CDR3 covers 14 residues.

This clone has just a few counts. The chain couples TRBV11-2 to TRBJ2-1; tentative D call: TRBD1 (5 bases). CDR3 length equals 16 residues. CDR1 SGHAT and CDR2 FQNNGV come from the germline V gene. The V end was cut by 5 bases, the J end by 9 bases, with 23 bases between. The CDR3 region is CASSAIPRGKSGEQFF. DNA for the CDR3: TGTGCCAGCAGCGCGATTCCAAGGGGAAAATCGGGTGAGCAGTTCTTC.

The J gene is TRBJ2-7, the V gene TRBV10-3; the match to TRBD1 covers 10 bases. With 0 bases clipped from V and 4 bases from J, the junction kept 3 bases outside the gene matches. The V gene's germline CDR1 is ENHRY and CDR2 SYGVKD. The CDR3 covers 15 residues. This CDR3 reads CAISESTGGIYEQYF. CDR3 coding DNA: TGTGCCATCAGTGAGTCGACAGGGGGCATTTACGAGCAGTACTTC.

For this clone: The junction and the germline gene differ at one end; a read error may be behind it. The chain carries TRBV19 and TRBJ2-1; the D gene could be TRBD1 or TRBD2 (5 bases each). In germline, CDR1 is LNHDA, CDR2 SQIVND (reference sequence). This CDR3 has 13 amino acids. CDR3 coding DNA: TGTGCCAGTAGAATAGGGGCGGGTAATGAGCAGTTCTTC. This gives the protein CASRIGAGNEQFF.

As for this clone: A read error may account for a junction end that differs from germline. The V gene is TRBV7-3, the J gene TRBJ2-3; 12 bases match TRBD2. Germline V gene data show CDR1 as SGHTA and CDR2 as FQGTGA. The CDR3 contains 17 residues. The DNA for the CDR3 is TGTTCCAGCAGCCCGCGACTAGCGGGAGCGTCCGCAGATACGCAGTATTTT. Encoded protein: CSSSPRLAGASADTQYF.

The chain uses TRBV18 and TRBJ1-5; possible D gene TRBD1, 5 bases. The CDR3 contains 17 residues. CDR1 is KGHSH, CDR2 LQKENI, per germline. V dropped 1 base and J dropped 1 base, with 14 bases sitting between them. DNA for the CDR3: TGTGCCAGCTCACCACTTGCGGCGGGGCTAAGCAATCAGCCCCAGCATTTT. It is translated as CASSPLAAGLSNQPQHF.

The chain combines TRBV11-1 with TRBJ2-7; perhaps TRBD1 as D (6 bases). This CDR3 comprises 14 residues. Deletions cut 5 bases from V and 2 bases from J, with 13 bases between. Per germline, CDR1 SGHAT and CDR2 FQDESV (reference sequence). The CDR3 spells CASSPAQGPYEQYF. Written as DNA, the CDR3 is TGTGCCAGCAGCCCCGCACAGGGCCCCTACGAGCAGTACTTC.

V usage is TRBV5-3 and J usage is TRBJ1-5; 7 positions match TRBD1. TRBV5-3 is known as an ORF, though its function is uncertain. Unmatched junction bases numbered 10, after V lost 5 bases and J lost 5 bases. The CDR3 spans 15 residues. The CDR3 DNA reads as TGTGCCAGAAGGTCCCGCGACCAGGGGGATCAGCCCCAGCATTTT. Its translation is CARRSRDQGDQPQHF.

A few counts support this clone. J is TRBJ2-3 and V is TRBV18; 12 bases match TRBD2. The CDR3 is made up of 15 amino acids. V dropped 3 bases and J dropped 4; count of bases not matched to a gene: 2. The germline gives CDR1 KGHSH, CDR2 LQKENI. CDR3 sequence: CASSPTSGSADTQYF. The CDR3 DNA reads TGTGCCAGCTCACCGACTAGCGGGAGTGCAGATACGCAGTATTTT.

The genes are TRBV5-8 and TRBJ2-7, with 8 bases aligning to TRBD2. V gave up 4 bases and J gave up 0 bases; unmatched junction bases: 9. This CDR3 spans 16 amino acids. The V gene's germline CDR1 is SGHTS and CDR2 YDEGEE. For the CDR3, the DNA is TGTGCCAGCAGCCCTCGGGTCGGGGGGGGCTCCTACGAGCAGTACTTC. The encoded protein is CASSPRVGGGSYEQYF.

This clone occurred a few times. V is TRBV10-2 and J is TRBJ2-3; D remains ambiguous. The V and J ends lost 4 bases and 10 bases respectively, with 12 bases between them. This CDR3 has 12 residues. Germline loops: CDR1 WSHSY, CDR2 SAAADI. CDR3 protein: CASSVAAVAQYF. The CDR3 nucleotides are TGCGCCAGCAGTGTGGCGGCAGTGGCGCAGTATTTT.

V usage is TRBV28 and J usage is TRBJ2-5; D is uncertain. This CDR3 contains 11 residues. V was trimmed by 6 bases and J by 3 bases, leaving 5 bases between them. CDR1 and CDR2 (germline): MDHEN, SYDVKM. CDR3 region: CASRTEETQYF. DNA of the CDR3: TGTGCCAGCAGGACTGAAGAGACCCAGTACTTC.

The chain has TRBV4-3 and TRBJ1-1; tentative D call: TRBD1 (5 bases). Germline lookup yields CDR1 LGHNA and CDR2 YSLEER. CDR3 length equals 13 residues. Trimming stripped 8 bases from V and 1 base from J, with 11 bases between. The DNA of the CDR3 is TGCGCCAGCGGGGCCAGTCGGAACACTGAAGCTTTCTTT. This encodes CASGASRNTEAFF.

The chain links TRBV9 to TRBJ2-1; D gene uncertain. This CDR3 has 13 residues. The germline V gene has CDR1 SGDLS and CDR2 YYNGEE. V dropped 3 bases and J dropped 6 bases, with 10 bases sitting between them. The CDR3 DNA reads TGTGCCAGCAGCGCCCGGGTCCGCAATGAGCAGTTCTTC. It specifies CASSARVRNEQFF.

The rearrangement joins TRBV7-9 to TRBJ2-5; 7 bases fit TRBD1. The V gene end was trimmed by 5 bases and the J gene end by 2 bases; junction bases not matched to a gene: 8. The length of the CDR3 is 15 residues. CDR1 and CDR2 (germline): SEHNR, FQNEAQ (reference sequence). CDR3 sequence: CASSPAGTDQETQYF. CDR3 nucleotide sequence: TGTGCCAGCAGCCCCGCCGGGACAGATCAAGAGACCCAGTACTTC.

This clone showed up just once. CDR3 amino acids: CASMSQRGEETQYF. CDR3 in DNA: TGTGCCAGCATGTCTCAGCGGGGGGAAGAGACCCAGTACTTC. This chain connects TRBV27 to TRBJ2-5; 9 nucleotides line up with TRBD2. The germline gives CDR1 MNHEY, CDR2 SMNVEV (reference sequence). J lost 3 bases, V lost 7 bases, and 6 bases had no gene match. The CDR3 is 14 amino acids.

The CDR3 bases are TGCGCCAGCAGCTTGTGGGGACAGGGGGCCGAAAAACTGTTTTTT. Encoded protein: CASSLWGQGAEKLFF. The chain couples TRBV5-1 to TRBJ1-4; 12 bases are shared with TRBD1. CDR3 size: 15 residues. CDR1 is SGHRS, CDR2 YFSETQ, per germline. J gave up 8 bases and V 1 base, and 3 bases lay outside the gene matches.

The V call is TRBV6-1, the J call TRBJ2-5; the match to TRBD1 covers 7 bases. Matching the DNA end better, TRBJ2-7 makes the J call doubtful. The germline V gene has CDR1 MNHNS and CDR2 SASEGT. This CDR3 spans 13 amino acids. CDR3 residues: CASSQGVSYEQYF. The CDR3 bases are TGTGCCAGCAGTCAGGGGGTCTCCTACGAGCAGTACTTC.